This is a list of T cell receptor beta chains from one sample in a study of T cells in Graves' hyperthyroidism and ophthalmopathy. TCRdb independently ran MiXCR on the multiplex PCR reads; one entry per CDR3 protein. This sample has some 350,000 distinct CDR3 sequences; 15% to 18% occur once, and the top ten carry about 30%. The sequenced sample consisted of blood. All receptors derive from a woman aged 18-29 years with Graves' hyperthyroidism that later progressed to Graves' ophthalmopathy. The CDR3 runs from the conserved cysteine through the conserved F or W. A D gene is named only where the DNA matches it firmly. Clone size is given for some rows only: seen once, a few or many times, or a class if the clone is expanded.

d_call	v_call	clone_size	j_call	cdr3_aa	cdr3_nt
TRBD2	TRBV20-1	many	TRBJ2-1	CSASIAGGLYEQFF	TGCAGTGCTAGTATCGCGGGAGGACTTTATGAGCAGTTCTTC
TRBD1	TRBV2	many	TRBJ2-5	CASRDRDATQYF	TGTGCCAGCAGAGACAGGGATGCGACCCAGTACTTC
NA	TRBV24-1	many	TRBJ2-1	CATSYSEYRNEQFF	TGTGCCACCAGTTATAGCGAATACCGCAATGAGCAGTTCTTC
NA	TRBV20-1	many	TRBJ2-1	CSAPGSRSYNEQFF	TGCAGTGCTCCCGGGAGTCGCTCCTACAATGAGCAGTTCTTC
NA	TRBV20-1	many	TRBJ2-4	CSASGTDLMAKNIQYF	TGCAGTGCTAGCGGTACAGACCTCATGGCCAAAAACATTCAGTACTTC
TRBD1	TRBV28	many	TRBJ1-1	CASSSPGQVYTEAFF	TGTGCCAGCAGTTCACCGGGACAGGTCTACACTGAAGCTTTCTTT
NA	TRBV24-1	many	TRBJ2-1	CATGDFRNEQFF	TGTGCCACCGGGGACTTCCGAAATGAGCAGTTCTTC
NA	TRBV2	many	TRBJ2-7	CASRESYEQYF	TGTGCCAGCAGGGAGTCCTACGAGCAGTACTTC
NA	TRBV5-6	NA	TRBJ2-6	CASAWRGDQGFSGANVLTF	TGTGCCAGCGCTTGGAGGGGGGACCAGGGTTTCTCTGGGGCCAACGTCCTGACTTTC
NA	TRBV20-1	few	TRBJ1-2	CSASPRDYGYTF	TGCAGTGCTAGCCCCAGAGACTATGGCTACACCTTC
TRBD1	TRBV9	few	TRBJ2-2	CASSVVIGTGGAGELFF	TGTGCCAGCAGCGTAGTAATCGGGACAGGCGGGGCCGGGGAGCTGTTTTTT
NA	TRBV11-2	many	TRBJ2-7	CASSPQQEGEQYF	TGTGCCAGCAGCCCTCAACAGGAGGGAGAGCAGTACTTC
NA	TRBV7-9	NA	TRBJ2-1	CASISRECSYNEQFF	TGTGCCAGCATCTCTAGGGAGTGCTCCTACAATGAGCAGTTCTTC
NA	TRBV27	few	TRBJ1-4	CASRRGEKLFF	TGTGCCAGCAGGCGTGGTGAAAAACTGTTTTTT
TRBD1	TRBV12-3/TRBV12-4	NA	TRBJ1-3	CASSFRQGFGNTIYF	TGTGCCAGCAGTTTTCGACAGGGGTTCGGAAACACCATATATTTT
TRBD1	TRBV12-3/TRBV12-4	many	TRBJ1-6	CASSPRDRDHSPLHF	TGTGCCAGCAGTCCCCGGGACAGGGATCATTCACCCCTCCACTTT
NA	TRBV7-6	many	TRBJ2-2	CASSLRTENTGELFF	TGTGCCAGCAGCTTACGGACAGAGAACACCGGGGAGCTGTTTTTT
NA	TRBV3-1	few	TRBJ1-2	CASSQPGANYGYTF	TGTGCCAGCAGCCAACCGGGGGCTAACTATGGCTACACCTTC
TRBD1	TRBV28	many	TRBJ1-5	CASSHRTGPIANQPQHF	TGTGCCAGCAGTCACCGGACAGGGCCCATAGCCAATCAGCCCCAGCATTTT
NA	TRBV12-3/TRBV12-4	NA	TRBJ2-7	CASSLTPDNYEQYF	TGTGCCAGCAGTTTAACCCCCGACAACTACGAGCAGTACTTC
NA	TRBV11-2	many	TRBJ2-1	CASSKPGLWGPNEQFF	TGTGCCAGCAGCAAACCGGGACTCTGGGGGCCAAATGAGCAGTTCTTC
TRBD2	TRBV25-1	many	TRBJ2-7	CASSGGQLGVEQYF	TGTGCCAGTTCGGGGGGGCAGCTTGGTGTGGAGCAGTACTTC
TRBD2	TRBV7-8	NA	TRBJ2-1	CASRSGSKYNEQFF	TGTGCCAGCAGGAGCGGGAGTAAGTACAATGAGCAGTTCTTC
TRBD1	TRBV11-2	many	TRBJ1-2	CASSLGGQGWGGYTF	TGTGCCAGCAGCTTAGGGGGACAGGGGTGGGGCGGCTACACCTTC
TRBD1	TRBV12-3/TRBV12-4	many	TRBJ2-4	CASRDRAFGDIQYF	TGTGCCAGCAGGGACAGGGCCTTTGGGGACATTCAGTACTTC
NA	TRBV4-3	many	TRBJ2-3	CASSQEFSTDTQYF	TGCGCCAGCAGCCAAGAATTCTCCACAGATACGCAGTATTTT
NA	TRBV28	few	TRBJ2-1	CASSPPTGTNEQFF	TGTGCCAGCAGTCCTCCGACAGGTACAAATGAGCAGTTCTTC
TRBD1	TRBV6-2/TRBV6-3	NA	TRBJ1-6	CASGQGLGSPLHF	TGTGCCTCGGGACAGGGGTTAGGTTCACCCCTCCACTTT
NA	TRBV7-2	few	TRBJ2-1	CASSLVERSSYNEQFF	TGTGCCAGCAGCTTAGTGGAGCGGAGCTCCTACAATGAGCAGTTCTTC
NA	TRBV20-1	NA	TRBJ1-1	CSARRESQVINTEAFF	TGCAGTGCTAGGAGGGAATCACAGGTAATTAACACTGAAGCTTTCTTT
NA	TRBV19	NA	TRBJ2-7	CASSIEGRGTYEQYF	TGTGCCAGTAGTATTGAAGGACGGGGGACCTACGAGCAGTACTTC
NA	TRBV6-2/TRBV6-3	few	TRBJ1-1	CASRDRDKAFF	TGTGCCAGCAGAGACCGGGACAAAGCTTTCTTT
TRBD2	TRBV2	NA	TRBJ2-1	CASSESGGRYNEQFF	TGTGCCAGCAGTGAATCGGGAGGAAGGTACAATGAGCAGTTCTTC
NA	TRBV4-3	NA	TRBJ1-1	CASSQARGTEAFF	TGCGCCAGCAGCCAAGCTCGGGGCACTGAAGCTTTCTTT
NA	TRBV4-3	many	TRBJ1-5	CASSQDGRAGQPQHF	TGCGCCAGCAGCCAAGACGGCAGGGCGGGGCAGCCCCAGCATTTT
TRBD2	TRBV7-7	few	TRBJ2-5	CASSLVSAGGTQYF	TGTGCTAGCAGCTTAGTTTCGGCGGGAGGTACCCAGTACTTC
NA	TRBV10-1	few	TRBJ1-5	CASSERGHQHF	TGCGCCAGCAGTGAGAGGGGACACCAGCATTTT
NA	TRBV12-3/TRBV12-4	NA	TRBJ2-2	CASSFIGAGGELFF	TGTGCCAGCAGTTTTATTGGGGCCGGCGGGGAGCTGTTTTTT
TRBD2	TRBV3-1	NA	TRBJ2-1	CASSQGASGTHNEQFF	TGTGCCAGCAGCCAAGGGGCTAGCGGGACCCACAATGAGCAGTTCTTC
TRBD1	TRBV12-3/TRBV12-4	many	TRBJ2-1	CASSFRQGYNEQFF	TGTGCCAGCAGTTTTCGACAGGGGTATAATGAGCAGTTCTTC
NA	TRBV7-8	many	TRBJ2-7	CASSLALGPHGSYEQYF	TGTGCCAGCAGCTTAGCTTTAGGGCCGCACGGTTCCTACGAGCAGTACTTC
TRBD2	TRBV28	many	TRBJ2-7	CASSLRGGLAWYEQYF	TGTGCCAGCAGTTTAAGGGGGGGACTAGCTTGGTACGAGCAGTACTTC